This entry features one TCR beta chain sequence. Its antigen is unidentified. PCR employed 60 Vbeta and 13 Jbeta primers. TCRdb's copy holds only in-frame clones and misses some; the assay was immunoSEQ multiplex PCR. The table lists about 130,000 clones, less than 90% of them singletons. The source of the sample is a study of cytomegalovirus exposure and HLA in healthy donors. Study findings and constraints: A later examination showed that TCR association rates differed by HLA locus, with DRB1 most and HLA-C fewest.

This receptor was identified in a man between 18 and 35 years old in good health and CMV-seropositive. The sequenced sample was PBMCs.

In DNA form, the CDR3 reads TGCAGCGTAAGAGACCCATCGGGGCAGCCCCAGCATTTT. Translating gives CSVRDPSGQPQHF. V and J are TRBV29-1 and TRBJ1-5; D not resolved. There are 13 residues in the CDR3. Deletions cut 6 bases from V and 7 bases from J, with 16 bases between. Germline CDR1 reads SQVTM; CDR2 reads ANQGSEA.